The clone carrying this T cell receptor beta chain was seen at least ten times. Its antigen is as yet unknown. This CDR3 is 15 amino acids long. V gave up 3 bases and J gave up 2 bases; unmatched junction bases: 3. The germline gives CDR1 SGDLS, CDR2 YYNGEE. This sample was taken from a study of CD8 T cells in ankylosing spondylitis. Study conclusions and caveats: Within ankylosing spondylitis blood, a TCR beta motif made up of seven or eight highly homologous variants appeared to be characteristic.

TCRdb called the 5' RACE reads again in MiXCR, with one record for every CDR3 protein. The sample gives about 200,000 distinct CDR3 sequences, about 26% of which show up once; 6.6% is in the top ten. This TCR was recovered from a male donor with ankylosing spondylitis or in good health (not recorded which). The sequencing sample was made of blood, either unsorted or a sorted T cell fraction (not recorded which). This chain connects TRBV9 to TRBJ2-7; TRBD1 agrees at 12 bases. The CDR3 here is CASSEGQGATYEQYF. The CDR3 DNA follows: TGTGCCAGCAGCGAGGGACAGGGGGCCACCTACGAGCAGTACTTC.